Listed here is a single T cell receptor beta chain. At one of its ends the junction is not consistent with the germline gene, which may arise from a read error. The data stem from a study of beta chain features in type 1 diabetes. CDR3 length: 13 residues. In germline, CDR1 is SGHTA, CDR2 FQGNSA. TCRB transcripts that were expressed got sequenced, as all of the isolated RNA had been reverse transcribed. Using immunoSEQ multiplex PCR, the repertoire was profiled, and TCRdb retains in-frame clones only, with some absent. Among 900,000 or so clones listed, 15% to 20% were seen once. J is TRBJ2-7 and V is TRBV7-2; D unresolved. Sequencing was carried out using naive CD4+ T cells from blood. This receptor was obtained from a woman younger than 35 in good health. CDR3 coding DNA: TGTGTCAGCAGCTTATATCGGGTTTACGAGCAGTACTTC. Protein sequence: CVSSLYRVYEQYF.